This T cell receptor (beta chain) was sequenced in a study of blood T cell repertoires in COVID-19. Turning to the study itself: The samples span acute and convalescent COVID-19 from the United States, Italy and Spain.

This clone was counted a few times. V was pared by 9 bases and J by 8 bases, with 26 bases between. The CDR3 is 16 amino acids. Germline V gives CDR1 LNHDA, CDR2 SQIVND (reference sequence). Per the original data handling: Quantification of nucleated cells was approximated via reference gene primer amplification. Using immunoSEQ multiplex PCR, the repertoire was profiled, and TCRdb retains in-frame clones only, with some absent. V and J calls and clone size are copied from that table; D and trimming were computed from the DNA. The sample lists fewer than 250,000 clones, 88% seen once, with less than 5.5% in the top ten.

The TCR sequence derives from a human donor in a cohort sampled during active COVID-19. Input material: peripheral blood. The rearrangement uses TRBV19 and TRBJ2-1; D is ambiguous. Here the CDR3 DNA reads TGTGCCAGGGGCCCAATTTTACGAGACGTTGTCTATGAGCAGTTCTTC. Residues: CARGPILRDVVYEQFF.